This T cell receptor (beta chain) stems from a study of control samples from healthy donors and cancer patients. Here immunoSEQ multiplex PCR was the method, and the copy in TCRdb shows in-frame clones only, minus some. The sample holds more than 85,000 clones, about 89% seen once. The CDR3 length is 13 residues. V lost 9 bases and J 7 bases, leaving 17 bases between the germline ends. The germline CDR1 and CDR2 sequences are LNHDA and SQIVND (reference sequence). The rearrangement uses TRBV19 and TRBJ2-3; D possibly uses TRBD1 or TRBD2 (5 bases each). Specimen: blood. The TCR comes from a woman in her 50s in good health. In DNA form, the CDR3 reads TGTGCCAGCAAACTAAATTGGGACCATACGCAGTATTTT. This codes for CASKLNWDHTQYF.